This is a list of T cell receptor beta chains from one sample in a study of monozygotic twins with inflammatory bowel disease. Each CDR3 protein gets one entry in TCRdb, which reprocessed the 5' RACE reads and gives no DNA. This sample contains about 350,000 distinct CDR3 sequences. The specimen sequenced was blood. Every receptor here comes from a human donor with ulcerative colitis or Crohn's disease, or a healthy co-twin of an affected twin (not recorded which). Both conserved end residues are part of each CDR3.

v_gene	j_gene	CDR3aa
TRBV12-3/TRBV12-4	TRBJ2-1	CASSLAEGLGSYNEQFF
TRBV7-2	TRBJ1-1	CASSSGQGTEAFF
TRBV6-5	TRBJ1-1	CASSLQGQPNTEAFF
TRBV5-1	TRBJ2-1	CASTGSTSSHEQFF
TRBV27	TRBJ2-7	CASSLRRTSGGIYEQYF
TRBV20-1	TRBJ1-3	CSARDEKGPNTIYF
TRBV3-1	TRBJ2-1	CASSGPGQAYNEQFF
TRBV7-2	TRBJ1-6	CASSRDSFNSPLHF
TRBV28	TRBJ2-1	CASSLGDYEQFF
TRBV28	TRBJ2-2	CASSPRTSGENTGELFF
TRBV29-1	TRBJ1-5	CSVVPDTGKPQHF
TRBV29-1	TRBJ1-1	CSVLDSDTEAFF
TRBV27	TRBJ2-3	CASSPTSGGSTDTQYF
TRBV4-3	TRBJ2-7	CASSQETGPREQYF
TRBV29-1	TRBJ1-2	CSVLTGAITNYGYTF
TRBV12-3/TRBV12-4	TRBJ2-1	CASSRTGRLYNEQFF
TRBV25-1	TRBJ2-7	CASTTMSSYEQYF
TRBV20-1	TRBJ2-3	CSATSLQGDRDTQYF
TRBV12-3/TRBV12-4	TRBJ2-5	CASSLWEVGTQYF
TRBV20-1	TRBJ1-6	CSARREAAGASSPLHF
TRBV4-1	TRBJ1-2	CASSPKPGNYGYTF
TRBV5-1	TRBJ1-1	CASRGKLGTTEAFF
TRBV20-1	TRBJ2-7	CSATRPGRDKYEQYF
TRBV2	TRBJ2-2	CASRVPIAAANTGELFF
TRBV11-2	TRBJ2-4	CASSLEVEALGEKNIQYF
TRBV5-1	TRBJ2-7	CASSLGSGEGYEQYF
TRBV3-1	TRBJ2-5	CASSQDLRTVRPYF
TRBV28	TRBJ1-5	CASSPTTRLGQPQHF
TRBV6-1	TRBJ1-6	CASSEARSGTPHNSPLHF
TRBV15	TRBJ2-6	CATSRRGFSSGANVLTF
TRBV5-1	TRBJ2-2	CASSPSLNTGELFF
TRBV12-3/TRBV12-4	TRBJ2-2	CASSLIWTGGGELFF
TRBV3-1	TRBJ2-5	CASSQVQGWETQYF
TRBV7-2	TRBJ2-4	CASSSGGWAKNIQYF
TRBV4-1	TRBJ2-7	CASSQDPQSGRRPYEQYF
TRBV3-1	TRBJ1-3	CASSRDRPGNTIYF
TRBV5-1	TRBJ2-3	CASSLHTSTDTQYF
TRBV5-1	TRBJ2-3	CASSLARRDTDTQYF
TRBV5-1	TRBJ1-5	CASSLEGIQPQHF
TRBV12-3/TRBV12-4	TRBJ2-3	CASSGGGAPATDTQYF
TRBV20-1	TRBJ2-7	CSARDITRGHYEQYF
TRBV20-1	TRBJ2-5	CSARGQGVETQYF
TRBV5-5	TRBJ1-4	CASSRDWNEKLFF
TRBV7-9	TRBJ2-7	CASSFTGTSASEQYF
TRBV18	TRBJ2-7	CASSRGQDSYEQYF
TRBV5-4	TRBJ1-2	CASRWTGVNYGYTF
TRBV12-3/TRBV12-4	TRBJ2-4	CASRWGENIQYF
TRBV6-1	TRBJ1-1	CASRRPGQAPQAFF
TRBV27	TRBJ2-2	CASYARGGLTGELFF
TRBV7-9	TRBJ1-2	CASSLDDGGYTF
TRBV9	TRBJ2-1	CASSSTGGPYNEQFF
TRBV5-1	TRBJ2-1	CASSSSGRDYNEQFF